This TCR beta chain was observed in a study of blood T cell repertoires in COVID-19. About the research overall: The United States, Italy and Spain were the sources of the acute and convalescent COVID-19 samples. Sample material is recorded as cDNA or gDNA derived from T cells, B-cell-depleted T cells, or PBMCs.

V lost 4 bases and J lost 0, with 13 bases in between. The germline gives CDR1 SGDLS, CDR2 YYNGEE. The CDR3 totals 15 residues. Authors' analysis steps: Reference gene primer amplification gave nucleated cell count estimates. Assay: immunoSEQ multiplex PCR; the TCRdb copy retains only in-frame clones and omits some. V and J calls and clone size are copied from that table; D and trimming were computed from the DNA. The sample shows 30,000 to 35,000 clones, roughly 82% of them seen only once. This TCR was sampled from a man older than 75 with active or convalescent COVID-19. The source material was peripheral blood. The chain joins TRBV9 to TRBJ1-1, with TRBD1 as a possible D gene (6 bases). The CDR3 DNA reads TGTGCCAGCAGCCCGCGACAGGACCTGAACACTGAAGCTTTCTTT. Protein: CASSPRQDLNTEAFF.